The rows below give T cell receptor beta chains drawn from one sample of a study of identical twins. One entry per CDR3 protein, called by TCRdb with MiXCR from the 5' RACE reads. Of 500,000 to 650,000 distinct CDR3 sequences in the sample, about 7.6% are singletons; the top ten hold roughly 1.6%. These sequences were also reported in another study, on yellow fever vaccine responses in identical twins.

The specimen sequenced was PBMCs. The source of these receptors is a woman aged 18 to 35 in good health. Each CDR3 is given with its conserved first and last residue. A D gene is named only where the DNA matches it firmly. The size of a clone is reported for some rows only, either as once, few or many, or as a class for expanded clones.

V	D	size	J	length	DNA	CDR3
TRBV7-9	-	many	TRBJ2-1	10	TGTGCCAGCAGCCGCAATGAGCAGTTCTTC	CASSRNEQFF
TRBV28	-	many	TRBJ2-1	14	TGTGCCAGCAGTTTTTCGGGTGGGGGCAATGAGCAGTTCTTC	CASSFSGGGNEQFF
TRBV4-1	TRBD1	few	TRBJ2-3	16	TGCGCCAGCAGCCCGTTGGGACAGGCGAGTACAGATACGCAGTATTTT	CASSPLGQASTDTQYF
TRBV27	TRBD2	-	TRBJ2-7	15	TGTGCCAGCAGTTTAATACTAGCGGGGTCCTACGAGCAGTACTTC	CASSLILAGSYEQYF
TRBV28	TRBD2	-	TRBJ2-1	15	TGTGCCAGCACCGGGACTAGCGGGAGGGCGAATGAGCAGTTCTTC	CASTGTSGRANEQFF
TRBV5-5	-	-	TRBJ2-7	14	TGTGCCAGCAGCCAACGATTACAGGACTACGAGCAGTACTTC	CASSQRLQDYEQYF
TRBV5-1	TRBD2	few	TRBJ2-2	15	TGCGCCAGCAGCTTGGTCCCTAGCGGGACCGGGGAGCTGTTTTTT	CASSLVPSGTGELFF
TRBV12-3/TRBV12-4	TRBD2	many	TRBJ2-1	16	TGTGCCAGCAGTTCCACCCCTAGCGGGGGGCACAATGAGCAGTTCTTC	CASSSTPSGGHNEQFF
TRBV4-1	TRBD2	many	TRBJ2-5	16	TGCGCCAGCAGCCAACCTACGGGGAGGGATAAAGAGACCCAGTACTTC	CASSQPTGRDKETQYF
TRBV12-3/TRBV12-4	TRBD2	-	TRBJ2-7	17	TGTGCCAGCAGTTTAGGTGGACTAGCGGGAGCCTCCTACGAGCAGTACTTC	CASSLGGLAGASYEQYF
TRBV4-2	-	-	TRBJ2-5	17	TGTGCCAGCAGCCAGCTATCCTCGCGGGGAGGACAAGAGACCCAGTACTTC	CASSQLSSRGGQETQYF
TRBV12-3/TRBV12-4	TRBD2	few	TRBJ2-2	16	TGTGCCAGCAGTTGGACTAGCGGGAGGGCCCCCGGGGAGCTGTTTTTT	CASSWTSGRAPGELFF
TRBV6-5	-	few	TRBJ1-5	15	TGTGCCAGCAGTTACTCGGCGGGGAGCAATCAGCCCCAGCATTTT	CASSYSAGSNQPQHF
TRBV5-1	TRBD1	many	TRBJ2-2	16	TGCGCCAGCAGCTTGTCACAGGGGGCGCACACCGGGGAGCTGTTTTTT	CASSLSQGAHTGELFF
TRBV5-5	-	few	TRBJ1-5	16	TGTGCCAGCAGCGGACCAGGGACACCAAGCAATCAGCCCCAGCATTTT	CASSGPGTPSNQPQHF
TRBV10-1	-	-	TRBJ2-3	15	TGCGCCAGCAGACCGGGACTCCTTGGTGCAGATACGCAGTATTTT	CASRPGLLGADTQYF
TRBV7-9	-	few	TRBJ1-6	16	TGTGCCAGCAGTCCCCAGGGGCGCAGGGGTAATTCACCCCTCCACTTT	CASSPQGRRGNSPLHF
TRBV5-1	TRBD2	-	TRBJ2-1	15	TGCGCCAGCAGCTTGGCCGGGCTAGCGGAGACTGAGCAGTTCTTC	CASSLAGLAETEQFF